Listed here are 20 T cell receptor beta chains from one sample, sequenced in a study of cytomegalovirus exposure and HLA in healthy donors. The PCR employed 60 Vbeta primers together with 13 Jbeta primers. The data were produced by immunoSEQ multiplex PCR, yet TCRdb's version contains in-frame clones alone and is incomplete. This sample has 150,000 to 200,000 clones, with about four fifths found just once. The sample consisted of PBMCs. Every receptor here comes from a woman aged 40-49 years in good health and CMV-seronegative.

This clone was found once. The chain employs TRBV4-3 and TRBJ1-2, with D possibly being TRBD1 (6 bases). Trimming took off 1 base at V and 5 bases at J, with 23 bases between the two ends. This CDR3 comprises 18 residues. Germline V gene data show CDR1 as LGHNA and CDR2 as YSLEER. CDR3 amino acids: CASSQGGGGLGTGYGYTF. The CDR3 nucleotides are TGCGCCAGCAGCCAAGGAGGTGGGGGCTTAGGTACGGGATATGGCTACACCTTC.

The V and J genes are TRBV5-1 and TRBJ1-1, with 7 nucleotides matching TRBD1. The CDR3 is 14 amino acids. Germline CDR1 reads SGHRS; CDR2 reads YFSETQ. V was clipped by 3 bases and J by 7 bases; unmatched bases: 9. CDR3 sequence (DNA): TGCGCCAGCAGCTGGGACGGACAGGCAAGTGAAGCTTTCTTT. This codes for CASSWDGQASEAFF. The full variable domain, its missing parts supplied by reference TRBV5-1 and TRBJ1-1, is KAGVTQTPRYLIKTRGQQVTLSCSPISGHRSVSWYQQTPGQGLQFLFEYFSETQRNKGNFPGRFSGRQFSNSRSEMNVSTLELGDSALYLCASSWDGQASEAFFGQGTRLTVV.

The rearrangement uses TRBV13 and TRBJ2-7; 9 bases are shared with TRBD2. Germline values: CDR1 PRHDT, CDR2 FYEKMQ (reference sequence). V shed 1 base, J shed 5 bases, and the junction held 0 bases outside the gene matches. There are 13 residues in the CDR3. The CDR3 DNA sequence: TGTGCCAGCAGCTTAGCTAGCGGGAACGAGCAGTACTTC. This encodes CASSLASGNEQYF.

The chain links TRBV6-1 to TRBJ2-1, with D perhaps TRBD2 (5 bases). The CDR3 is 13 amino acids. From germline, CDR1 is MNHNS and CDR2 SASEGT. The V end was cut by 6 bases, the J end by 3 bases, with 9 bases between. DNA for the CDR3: TGTGCCAGCAGGAGCGGATTCTACAATGAGCAGTTCTTC. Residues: CASRSGFYNEQFF.

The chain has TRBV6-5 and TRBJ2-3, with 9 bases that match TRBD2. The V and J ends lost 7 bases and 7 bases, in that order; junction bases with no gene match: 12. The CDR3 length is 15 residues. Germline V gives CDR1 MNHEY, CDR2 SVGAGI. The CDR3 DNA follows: TGTGCCAGCACCAGAGGTGCTAGCGGGATAAATACGCAGTATTTT. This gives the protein CASTRGASGINTQYF.

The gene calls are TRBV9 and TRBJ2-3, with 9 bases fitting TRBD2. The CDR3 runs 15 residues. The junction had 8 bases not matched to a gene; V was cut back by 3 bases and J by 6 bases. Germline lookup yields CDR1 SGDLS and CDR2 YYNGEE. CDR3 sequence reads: CASSGSGRGGDTQYF. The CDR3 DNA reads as TGTGCCAGCAGCGGTAGCGGGAGAGGGGGGGATACGCAGTATTTT.

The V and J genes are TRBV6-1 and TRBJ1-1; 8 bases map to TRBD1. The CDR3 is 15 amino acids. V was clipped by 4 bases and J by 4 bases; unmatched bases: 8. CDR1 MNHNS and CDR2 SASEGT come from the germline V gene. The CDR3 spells CASSGTGWRSTEAFF. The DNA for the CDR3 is TGTGCCAGCAGTGGGACAGGGTGGAGGAGCACTGAAGCTTTCTTT.

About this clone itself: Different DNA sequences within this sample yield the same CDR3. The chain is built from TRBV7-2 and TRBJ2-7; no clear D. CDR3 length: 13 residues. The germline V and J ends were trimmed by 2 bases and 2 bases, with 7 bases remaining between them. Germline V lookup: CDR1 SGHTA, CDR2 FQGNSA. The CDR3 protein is CASSLNGAYEQYF. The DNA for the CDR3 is TGTGCCAGCAGCTTAAACGGAGCCTACGAGCAGTACTTC.

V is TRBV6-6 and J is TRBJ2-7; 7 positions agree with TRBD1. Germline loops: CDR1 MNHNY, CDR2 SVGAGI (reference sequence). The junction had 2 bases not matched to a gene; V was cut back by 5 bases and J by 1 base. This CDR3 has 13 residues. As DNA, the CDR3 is TGTGCCAGCAGTCGGGACAGATCCTACGAGCAGTACTTC. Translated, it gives CASSRDRSYEQYF.

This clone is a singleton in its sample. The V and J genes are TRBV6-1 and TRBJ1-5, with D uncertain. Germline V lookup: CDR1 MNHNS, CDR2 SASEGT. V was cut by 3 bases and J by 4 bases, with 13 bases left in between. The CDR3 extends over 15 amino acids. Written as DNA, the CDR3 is TGTGCCAGCAGTGAGGGCAGGACGGGGAATCAGCCCCAGCATTTT. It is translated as CASSEGRTGNQPQHF.

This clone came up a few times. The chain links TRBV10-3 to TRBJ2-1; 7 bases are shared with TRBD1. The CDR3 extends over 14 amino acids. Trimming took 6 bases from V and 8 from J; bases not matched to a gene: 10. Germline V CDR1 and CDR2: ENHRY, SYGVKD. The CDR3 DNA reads TGTGCCATCAGGAATGACAGGGATTGGCATGAGCAGTTCTTC. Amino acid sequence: CAIRNDRDWHEQFF.

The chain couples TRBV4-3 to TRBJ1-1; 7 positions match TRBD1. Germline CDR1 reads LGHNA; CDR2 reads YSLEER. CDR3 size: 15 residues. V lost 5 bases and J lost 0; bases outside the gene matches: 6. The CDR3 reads CASSVEGTVNTEAFF. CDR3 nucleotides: TGCGCCAGCAGCGTAGAAGGGACAGTGAACACTGAAGCTTTCTTT.

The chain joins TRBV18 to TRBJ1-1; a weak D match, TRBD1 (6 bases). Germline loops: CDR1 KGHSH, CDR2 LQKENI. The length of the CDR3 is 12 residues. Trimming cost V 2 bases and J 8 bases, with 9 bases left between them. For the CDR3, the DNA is TGTGCCAGCTCACCAGAGGGGACAGAAGCTTTCTTT. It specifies CASSPEGTEAFF.

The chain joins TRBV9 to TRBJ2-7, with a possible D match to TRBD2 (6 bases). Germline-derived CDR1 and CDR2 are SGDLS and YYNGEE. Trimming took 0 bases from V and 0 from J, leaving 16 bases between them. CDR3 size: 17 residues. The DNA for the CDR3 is TGTGCCAGCAGCGTAGATGATGTAGGGACTCCCTCCTACGAGCAGTACTTC. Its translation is CASSVDDVGTPSYEQYF.

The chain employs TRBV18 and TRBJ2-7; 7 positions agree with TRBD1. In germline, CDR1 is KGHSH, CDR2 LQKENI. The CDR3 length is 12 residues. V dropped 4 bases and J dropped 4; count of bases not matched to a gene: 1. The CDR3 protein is CASSQGQYEQYF. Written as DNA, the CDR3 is TGTGCCAGCTCACAGGGACAGTACGAGCAGTACTTC.

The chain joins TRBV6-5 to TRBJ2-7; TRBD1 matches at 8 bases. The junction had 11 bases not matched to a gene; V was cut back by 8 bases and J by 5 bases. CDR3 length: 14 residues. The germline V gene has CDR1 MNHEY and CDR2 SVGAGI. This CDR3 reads CASPQGAGFNEQYF. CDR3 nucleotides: TGTGCCAGCCCCCAGGGGGCGGGATTCAACGAGCAGTACTTC.

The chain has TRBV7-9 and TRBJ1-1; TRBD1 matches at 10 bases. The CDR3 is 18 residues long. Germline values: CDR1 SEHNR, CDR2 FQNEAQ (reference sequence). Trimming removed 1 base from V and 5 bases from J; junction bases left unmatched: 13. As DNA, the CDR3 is TGTGCCAGCAGCTTAGTCCCCTACCGGGACAGGGGATGGACTGAAGCTTTCTTT. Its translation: CASSLVPYRDRGWTEAFF. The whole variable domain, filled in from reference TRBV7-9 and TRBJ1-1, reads DTGVSQNPRHKITKRGQNVTFRCDPISEHNRLYWYRQTLGQGPEFLTYFQNEAQLEKSRLLSDRFSAERPKGSFSTLEIQRTEQGDSAMYLCASSLVPYRDRGWTEAFFGQGTRLTVV.

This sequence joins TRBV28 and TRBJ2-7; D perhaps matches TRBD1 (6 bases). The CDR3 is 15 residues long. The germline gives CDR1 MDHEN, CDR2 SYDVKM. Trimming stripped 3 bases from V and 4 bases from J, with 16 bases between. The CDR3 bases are TGTGCCAGCAGTTTGGAGACAGGATCCAAATACGAGCAGTACTTC. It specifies CASSLETGSKYEQYF.

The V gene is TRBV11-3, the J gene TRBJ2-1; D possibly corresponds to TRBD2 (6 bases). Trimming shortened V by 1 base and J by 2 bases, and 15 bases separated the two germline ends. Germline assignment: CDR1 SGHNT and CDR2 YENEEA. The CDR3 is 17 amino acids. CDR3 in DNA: TGTGCCAGCAGCTTAGCGACGGGACTGGGGGCCTACAATGAGCAGTTCTTC. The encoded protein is CASSLATGLGAYNEQFF.

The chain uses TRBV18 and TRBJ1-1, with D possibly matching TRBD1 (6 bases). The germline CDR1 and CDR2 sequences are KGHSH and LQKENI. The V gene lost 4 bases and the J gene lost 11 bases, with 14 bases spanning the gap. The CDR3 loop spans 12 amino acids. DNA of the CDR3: TGTGCCAGCTCACTCGGACAGTTGGGCGCTTTCTTT. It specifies CASSLGQLGAFF.